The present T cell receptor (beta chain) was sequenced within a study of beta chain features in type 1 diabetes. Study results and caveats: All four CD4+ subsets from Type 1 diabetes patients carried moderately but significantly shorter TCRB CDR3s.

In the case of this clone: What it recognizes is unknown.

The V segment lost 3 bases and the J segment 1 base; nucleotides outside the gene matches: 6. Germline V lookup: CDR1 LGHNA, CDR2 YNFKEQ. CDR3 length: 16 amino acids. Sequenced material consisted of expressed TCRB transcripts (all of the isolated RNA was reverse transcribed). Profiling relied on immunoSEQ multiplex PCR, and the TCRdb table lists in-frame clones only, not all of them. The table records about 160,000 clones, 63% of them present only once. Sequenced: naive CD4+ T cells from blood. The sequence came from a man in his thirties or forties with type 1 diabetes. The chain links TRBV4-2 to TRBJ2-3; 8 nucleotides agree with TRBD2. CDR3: CASSQDGTRGTDTQYF. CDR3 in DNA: TGTGCCAGCAGCCAGGACGGGACTAGAGGCACAGATACGCAGTATTTT.